This T cell receptor (beta chain) was identified in a study of neurological immune-mediated disorders. Findings of the study overall: HTLV-1-associated myelopathy led in TCR clonal expansion, while multiple sclerosis ranked lowest, below healthy controls. Across subjects, no CDR3 amino acid sequence appeared in expanded clones of more than one subject, a finding that suggested private repertoires in all groups.

The cDNA was synthesized by 5'RACE incorporating 10-nucleotide random UMIs. TCRdb itself ran the 5' RACE reads through MiXCR, one entry per CDR3 protein. This sample yields roughly 41,000 distinct CDR3 sequences, of which roughly 2% are seen a single time; 2.2% belongs to the top ten. There are 14 residues in the CDR3. Per the germline V gene, CDR1 is DFQATT and CDR2 is SNEGSKA (reference sequence). V lost 5 bases, J lost 7 bases, and 15 bases lay in between. Ten or more counts support this clonotype. Antigen: not known. The starting material, 2 million PBMCs stored at -80 C, gave rise to the unsorted libraries.

The clonotype originates from a woman aged 40 to 55 with multiple sclerosis. The source material was PBMCs. The chain couples TRBV20-1 to TRBJ1-6; possibly TRBD1 for D (5 bases). The chain's CDR3 is CSARAGTRNSPLHF. The CDR3 DNA is TGCAGTGCTCGAGCCGGGACCCGAAATTCACCCCTCCACTTT.